A selection of T cell receptor beta chains follows, all from one sample in a study of cytomegalovirus exposure and HLA in healthy donors. Libraries were prepared by immunoSEQ multiplex PCR; TCRdb keeps only in-frame clonotypes and omits some of them. The table lists about 120,000 clones, roughly 90% of them singletons, with approximately 1.4% in the top ten. Source material: PBMCs. The receptors here all came from a woman in her thirties in good health and CMV-seropositive. The CDR3 runs from the conserved cysteine through the conserved F or W. The D gene is left open where the match is weak. Only part of the rows carry a size: once, few, many, or a class if the clone is expanded.

v_call	d_call	clone_size	j_call	cdr3_aa	cdr3_nt
TRBV28	TRBD1	NA	TRBJ2-7	CASSLGTGRYEQYF	TGTGCCAGCAGTTTGGGGACAGGACGCTACGAGCAGTACTTC
TRBV14	TRBD1	NA	TRBJ2-3	CASSRTSTGTGGTDTQYF	TGTGCCAGCAGCCGTACCTCAACCGGGACAGGGGGCACAGATACGCAGTATTTT
TRBV15	NA	NA	TRBJ2-2	CATSREGQHTGELFF	TGTGCCACCAGCAGAGAAGGACAGCACACCGGGGAGCTGTTTTTT
TRBV28	NA	NA	TRBJ1-2	CASSLGGARYYGYTF	TGTGCCAGCAGTTTAGGGGGGGCTCGGTACTATGGCTACACCTTC
TRBV2	NA	once	TRBJ1-1	CASSELRAEAFF	TGTGCCAGCAGTGAGTTGCGGGCCGAAGCTTTCTTT
TRBV12-5	TRBD1	NA	TRBJ1-4	CASAPGTGEDEKLFF	TGTGCTAGTGCTCCGGGGACAGGGGAAGACGAAAAACTGTTTTTT
TRBV9	NA	NA	TRBJ2-2	CASSVEAGANTGELFF	TGTGCCAGCAGCGTAGAGGCGGGCGCGAACACCGGGGAGCTGTTTTTT
TRBV7-9	NA	NA	TRBJ2-6	CASSATVVANVLTF	TGTGCCAGCAGTGCCACTGTGGTGGCCAACGTCCTGACTTTC
TRBV5-4	TRBD1	NA	TRBJ2-1	CASSSRQGVNNEQFF	TGTGCCAGCAGCTCCCGACAGGGGGTTAACAATGAGCAGTTCTTC
TRBV6-4	TRBD1	NA	TRBJ1-3	CASSDRQGAIGNTIYF	TGTGCCAGCAGTGATAGACAGGGGGCGATCGGAAACACCATATATTTT
TRBV19	TRBD1	few	TRBJ2-7	CASRVGQGNYEQYF	TGTGCCAGTAGGGTCGGACAGGGGAACTACGAGCAGTACTTC
TRBV4-1	TRBD2	NA	TRBJ2-1	CASSRLGLVPGYNEQFF	TGCGCCAGCAGCCGCTTGGGACTAGTGCCGGGCTACAATGAGCAGTTCTTC
TRBV5-4	TRBD1	once	TRBJ2-1	CASSLGQGRNEQFF	TGTGCCAGCAGCTTGGGACAGGGTAGGAATGAGCAGTTCTTC
TRBV4-1	NA	NA	TRBJ1-3	CASSQRGGRIWSGNTIYF	TGCGCCAGCAGCCAAAGGGGAGGACGGATATGGTCTGGAAACACCATATATTTT
TRBV19	NA	NA	TRBJ1-1	CASARNTEAFF	TGTGCCAGTGCGAGAAACACTGAAGCTTTCTTT
TRBV6-6	NA	NA	TRBJ2-3	CASSYLEDTQYF	TGTGCCAGCAGTTACCTCGAGGATACGCAGTATTTT
TRBV15	TRBD1	NA	TRBJ1-1	CATSRRAGGLQNTEAFF	TGTGCCACCAGCAGGAGGGCAGGGGGCTTGCAGAACACTGAAGCTTTCTTT
TRBV4-3	NA	NA	TRBJ2-1	CASSQALADTYNEQFF	TGCGCCAGCAGCCAAGCTCTCGCGGACACCTACAATGAGCAGTTCTTC
TRBV5-8	NA	NA	TRBJ2-7	CASSLDRRYEQYF	TGTGCCAGCAGCTTGGACCGGAGATACGAGCAGTACTTC
TRBV11-1	NA	NA	TRBJ2-3	CASSSRTFQGSDTQYF	TGTGCCAGCAGCTCCCGGACGTTCCAGGGGTCAGATACGCAGTATTTT
TRBV27	NA	NA	TRBJ1-2	CASRPRTGYGYTF	TGTGCCAGCAGGCCCCGTACGGGCTATGGCTACACCTTC
TRBV29-1	NA	NA	TRBJ2-5	CSAWDTEETQYF	TGCAGCGCTTGGGACACTGAAGAGACCCAGTACTTC
TRBV7-2	NA	once	TRBJ2-3	CASSQTNLHTDTQYF	TGTGCCAGCAGCCAGACAAATCTCCACACAGATACGCAGTATTTT
TRBV5-1	TRBD1	NA	TRBJ1-2	CASSSAGGPPPANYGYTF	TGCGCCAGCAGCTCCGCAGGGGGCCCCCCTCCAGCTAACTATGGCTACACCTTC
TRBV27	NA	once	TRBJ1-3	CASSPAIGEDTIYF	TGTGCCAGCAGTCCAGCTATCGGGGAAGACACCATATATTTT
TRBV14	TRBD1	NA	TRBJ2-7	CASSQAPGQPPYEQYF	TGTGCCAGCAGCCAAGCTCCGGGACAGCCTCCCTACGAGCAGTACTTC
TRBV6-5	TRBD1	NA	TRBJ1-1	CASSFLGQSSTEAFF	TGTGCCAGCAGTTTCCTGGGACAGTCGTCGACTGAAGCTTTCTTT
TRBV19	TRBD2	NA	TRBJ2-5	CASNPSGGTETQYF	TGTGCCAGTAACCCTAGCGGGGGAACAGAGACCCAGTACTTC
TRBV28	TRBD1	NA	TRBJ1-1	CASETGANTEAFF	TGTGCCAGCGAGACAGGGGCGAACACTGAAGCTTTCTTT
TRBV5-1	TRBD2	NA	TRBJ2-2	CASRGLAGDGELFF	TGCGCCAGCAGAGGACTAGCGGGTGACGGGGAGCTGTTTTTT
TRBV5-1	NA	NA	TRBJ2-2	CASSLGDYPVLGELFF	TGCGCCAGCAGCTTGGGCGACTACCCTGTTTTGGGGGAGCTGTTTTTT
TRBV15	TRBD1	few	TRBJ1-1	CATSRDRHTEAFF	TGTGCCACCAGCAGGGACAGGCACACTGAAGCTTTCTTT
TRBV6-5	NA	NA	TRBJ1-5	CASSEGRAQPQHF	TGTGCCAGCAGTGAGGGGAGGGCACAGCCCCAGCATTTT
TRBV7-2	NA	NA	TRBJ1-6	CASSLALRVENSPLHF	TGTGCCAGCAGCTTAGCCCTCAGGGTCGAAAATTCACCCCTCCACTTT
TRBV5-1	NA	once	TRBJ2-3	CASSLAGFSTDTQYF	TGCGCCAGCAGCTTGGCCGGGTTTAGCACAGATACGCAGTATTTT
TRBV18	NA	NA	TRBJ2-1	CASSPRWEKSNEQFF	TGTGCCAGCTCACCACGGTGGGAGAAGAGTAATGAGCAGTTCTTC
TRBV4-3	NA	NA	TRBJ2-7	CASSQRWREAYEQYF	TGCGCCAGCAGCCAGCGATGGAGAGAAGCCTACGAGCAGTACTTC
TRBV6-1	TRBD2	NA	TRBJ2-2	CASSGLPPLAGGHGGELFF	TGTGCCAGCAGTGGTCTACCCCCCCTAGCGGGGGGGCACGGCGGGGAGCTGTTTTTT
TRBV4-1	NA	few	TRBJ1-5	CASSPNGNQPQHF	TGCGCCAGCAGCCCGAACGGTAATCAGCCCCAGCATTTT
TRBV9	TRBD1	NA	TRBJ1-2	CASSLTGTGDGYTF	TGTGCCAGCAGCCTGACCGGGACAGGGGATGGCTACACCTTC
TRBV5-1	NA	NA	TRBJ2-1	CASSSGTHNEQFF	TGCGCCAGCAGCTCCGGGACTCACAATGAGCAGTTCTTC
TRBV2	TRBD2	NA	TRBJ2-5	CASNRGLAETQYF	TGTGCCAGCAATCGCGGACTAGCGGAGACCCAGTACTTC
TRBV5-6	TRBD2	once	TRBJ2-1	CASSTEASGNHNEQFF	TGTGCCAGCAGCACCGAGGCTAGCGGGAACCACAATGAGCAGTTCTTC
TRBV5-1	NA	NA	TRBJ1-2	CASSFDGREGYTF	TGCGCCAGCAGCTTTGACGGGCGGGAAGGCTACACCTTC
TRBV9	TRBD1	NA	TRBJ2-6	CASSAELDYRGRAGANVLTF	TGTGCCAGCAGCGCCGAACTTGACTACAGGGGGCGCGCTGGGGCCAACGTCCTGACTTTC
TRBV6-5	TRBD2	NA	TRBJ2-1	CASSYAGVTYNEQFF	TGTGCCAGCAGTTACGCGGGAGTAACCTACAATGAGCAGTTCTTC
TRBV14	TRBD1	NA	TRBJ2-7	CASSHLGKTGADEQYF	TGTGCCAGCAGCCACCTGGGGAAGACAGGGGCCGACGAGCAGTACTTC
TRBV2	NA	NA	TRBJ2-7	CASTPGYEQYF	TGTGCCAGCACCCCGGGGTACGAGCAGTACTTC
TRBV5-1	NA	NA	TRBJ2-7	CASSLGLGSFYEQYF	TGCGCCAGCAGCTTGGGCTTGGGCAGTTTCTACGAGCAGTACTTC